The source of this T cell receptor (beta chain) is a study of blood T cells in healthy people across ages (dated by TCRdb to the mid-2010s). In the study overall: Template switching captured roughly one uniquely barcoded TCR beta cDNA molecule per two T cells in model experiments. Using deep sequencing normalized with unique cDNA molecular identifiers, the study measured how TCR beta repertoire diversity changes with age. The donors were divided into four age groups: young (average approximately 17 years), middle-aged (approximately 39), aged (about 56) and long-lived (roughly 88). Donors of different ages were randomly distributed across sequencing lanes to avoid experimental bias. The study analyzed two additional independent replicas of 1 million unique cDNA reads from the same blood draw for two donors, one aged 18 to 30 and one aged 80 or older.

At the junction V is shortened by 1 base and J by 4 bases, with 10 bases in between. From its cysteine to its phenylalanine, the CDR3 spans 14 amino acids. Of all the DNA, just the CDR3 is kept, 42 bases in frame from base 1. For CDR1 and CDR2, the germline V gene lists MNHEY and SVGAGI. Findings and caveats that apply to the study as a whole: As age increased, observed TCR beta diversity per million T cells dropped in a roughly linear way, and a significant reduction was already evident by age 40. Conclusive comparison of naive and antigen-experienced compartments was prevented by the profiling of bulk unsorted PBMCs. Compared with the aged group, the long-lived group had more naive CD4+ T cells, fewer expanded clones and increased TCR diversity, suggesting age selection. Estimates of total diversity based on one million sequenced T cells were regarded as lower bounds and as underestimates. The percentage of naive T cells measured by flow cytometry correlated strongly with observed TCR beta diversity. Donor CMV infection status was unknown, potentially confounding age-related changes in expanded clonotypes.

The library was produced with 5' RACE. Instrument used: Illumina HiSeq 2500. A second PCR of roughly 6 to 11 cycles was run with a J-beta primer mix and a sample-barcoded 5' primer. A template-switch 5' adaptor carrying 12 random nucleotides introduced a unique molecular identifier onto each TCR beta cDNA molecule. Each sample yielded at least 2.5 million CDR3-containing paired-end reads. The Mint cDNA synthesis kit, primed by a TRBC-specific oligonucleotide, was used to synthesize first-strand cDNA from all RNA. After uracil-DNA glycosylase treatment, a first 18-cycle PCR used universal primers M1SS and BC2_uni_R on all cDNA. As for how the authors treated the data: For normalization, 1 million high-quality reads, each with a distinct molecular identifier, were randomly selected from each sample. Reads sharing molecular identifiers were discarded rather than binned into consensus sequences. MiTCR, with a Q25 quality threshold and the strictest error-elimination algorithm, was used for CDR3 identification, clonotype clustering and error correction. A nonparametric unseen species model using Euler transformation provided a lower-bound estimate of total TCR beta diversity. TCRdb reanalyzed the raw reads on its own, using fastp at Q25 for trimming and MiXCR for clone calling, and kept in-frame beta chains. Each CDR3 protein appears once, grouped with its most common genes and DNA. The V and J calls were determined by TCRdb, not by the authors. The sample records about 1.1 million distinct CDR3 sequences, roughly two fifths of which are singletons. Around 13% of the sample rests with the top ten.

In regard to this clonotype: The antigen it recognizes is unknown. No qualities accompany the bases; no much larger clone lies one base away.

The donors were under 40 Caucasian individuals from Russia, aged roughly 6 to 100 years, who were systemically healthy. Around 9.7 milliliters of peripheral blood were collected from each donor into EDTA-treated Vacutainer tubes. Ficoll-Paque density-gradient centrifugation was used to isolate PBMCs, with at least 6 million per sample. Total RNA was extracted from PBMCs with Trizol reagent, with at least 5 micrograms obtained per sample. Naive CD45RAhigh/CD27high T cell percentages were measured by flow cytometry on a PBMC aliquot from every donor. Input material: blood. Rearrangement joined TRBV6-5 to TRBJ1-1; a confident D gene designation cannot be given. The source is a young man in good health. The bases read TGTGCCAGCAGTTACTACGGAGAGACCACTGAAGCTTTCTTT. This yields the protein CASSYYGETTEAFF.